The 25 T cell receptor beta chains below were found in one sample sequenced in a study of cytomegalovirus exposure and HLA in healthy donors. Primers for the PCR totalled 60 Vbeta and 13 Jbeta. This table comes from immunoSEQ multiplex PCR, and its TCRdb copy is limited to in-frame clones, with some not included. The sample lists nearly 200,000 clones, 82% occurring once. What was sequenced was PBMCs. The receptors derive from a boy aged 2-9 years in good health and CMV-seronegative.

The rearrangement uses TRBV7-9 and TRBJ1-1; 10 bases match TRBD1. This CDR3 region has 14 residues. Germline V gene sequence: CDR1 SEHNR, CDR2 FQNEAQ (reference sequence). Trimming cost V 5 bases and J 5 bases; bases outside gene matches: 5. CDR3 nucleotide sequence: TGTGCCAGCAGCGACGACAGGGGGCGGACTGAAGCTTTCTTT. Translated: CASSDDRGRTEAFF.

The chain is built from TRBV11-2 and TRBJ2-3; a possible D gene is TRBD1 (5 bases). This CDR3 region has 17 residues. CDR1 and CDR2 (germline): SGHAT, FQNNGV. V lost 5 bases, J lost 2 bases, and 20 bases lay in between. CDR3 in DNA: TGTGCCAGCAGCCTCCTCCAGGGCCCTCAACCCACAGATACGCAGTATTTT. Translating gives CASSLLQGPQPTDTQYF.

This clone has only one observation. The chain joins TRBV5-4 to TRBJ2-3; perhaps TRBD2 as D (6 bases). V was clipped by 5 bases and J by 3 bases, with 13 bases between them. The CDR3 sequence is 14 residues long. Germline values: CDR1 SGHNT, CDR2 YYREEE (reference sequence). CDR3 protein: CASRPWGVTDTQYF. The CDR3 DNA sequence: TGTGCCAGCAGACCCTGGGGGGTAACAGATACGCAGTATTTT.

The V call is TRBV11-3, the J call TRBJ2-2, with 8 bases lining up with TRBD1. Per germline, CDR1 SGHNT and CDR2 YENEEA. Germline trimming cut 5 bases from V and 6 bases from J; bases unmatched to any gene: 2. The CDR3 runs 13 residues. This chain's CDR3 is CASSLTGAGELFF. CDR3 sequence (DNA): TGTGCCAGCAGCCTGACAGGGGCCGGGGAGCTGTTTTTT.

This clone has a single count. The J gene is TRBJ1-3, the V gene TRBV9; D uncertain. The CDR3 has 15 residues. Trimming pared 0 bases from V and 4 bases from J, leaving 11 bases between. Germline CDR1 and CDR2: SGDLS and YYNGEE. This CDR3 reads CASSVASGRGNTIYF. For the CDR3, the DNA is TGTGCCAGCAGCGTAGCTTCGGGGAGAGGAAACACCATATATTTT.

The V call is TRBV30, the J call TRBJ2-3; tentative D call: TRBD2 (5 bases). Trimming removed 0 bases at V and 7 bases at J, with 8 bases between. The CDR3 covers 12 residues. Germline V CDR1 and CDR2: GTSNPN, SVGIG (reference sequence). The CDR3 region has the DNA TGTGCCTGGAGTGTAGGAGGATATACGCAGTATTTT. Amino acids: CAWSVGGYTQYF.

This sequence joins TRBV6-1 and TRBJ1-1; D might be TRBD1 (5 bases). The V gene lost 7 bases and the J gene lost 1 base, with 10 bases spanning the gap. Germline-derived CDR1 and CDR2 are MNHNS and SASEGT. This CDR3 is built from 13 residues. The DNA of the CDR3 is TGTGCCAGCACGGAGGGGAGGAACACTGAAGCTTTCTTT. Translation gives CASTEGRNTEAFF.

This chain joins TRBV29-1 and TRBJ2-3; possible D gene TRBD1, 6 bases. The ends were cut back, 7 bases at V and 4 bases at J, with 12 bases in the middle. The CDR3 is 12 amino acids. Germline CDR1 is SQVTM and CDR2 is ANQGSEA. CDR3 region: CSEKAGADTQYF. As DNA, the CDR3 is TGCAGCGAGAAAGCAGGGGCAGATACGCAGTATTTT.

This chain connects TRBV15 to TRBJ1-5; 7 nucleotides align to TRBD1. The CDR3 contains 15 residues. V shed 5 bases and J 5 bases; nucleotides not matched to a gene: 9. Germline CDR1 LNHNV, CDR2 YYDKDF (reference sequence). CDR3 residues: CATSLEGASDQPQHF. DNA for the CDR3: TGTGCCACCAGCCTAGAGGGGGCGTCTGATCAGCCCCAGCATTTT.

This clone was observed a few times. This rearrangement joins TRBV4-1 to TRBJ1-1; D is perhaps TRBD1 (5 bases). Germline loops: CDR1 MGHRA, CDR2 YSYEKL. CDR3 length: 16 amino acids. The V and J ends lost 0 bases and 0 bases respectively, with 11 bases between them. The CDR3 sequence: CASSQEGASMNTEAFF. The CDR3 DNA reads TGCGCCAGCAGCCAAGAAGGGGCAAGCATGAACACTGAAGCTTTCTTT.

In nucleotides, the CDR3 is TGTGCCAGTCGAGGGAGCGGCGATCAGCCCCAGCATTTT. Its translation is CASRGSGDQPQHF. The V call is TRBV19, the J call TRBJ1-5; no clear D. CDR3 length: 13 amino acids. Trimming removed 8 bases from V and 5 bases from J, with 13 bases in between. Germline loops: CDR1 LNHDA, CDR2 SQIVND (reference sequence). Full variable domain (rest looked up from reference TRBV19 and TRBJ1-5): DGGITQSPKYLFRKEGQNVTLSCEQNLNHDAMYWYRQDPGQGLRLIYYSQIVNDFQKGDIAEGYSVSREKKESFPLTVTSAQKNPTAFYLCASRGSGDQPQHFGDGTRLSIL.

This clone was picked up a small number of times. The chain recombines TRBV11-2 with TRBJ1-2; D gene uncertain. V lost 1 base to trimming and J lost 8 bases, with 11 bases between them. The CDR3 runs 13 residues. Germline V CDR1 and CDR2: SGHAT, FQNNGV. In nucleotides, the CDR3 is TGTGCCAGCAGCTTAGCGGGGATTAGGGGCTACACCTTC. Amino acids: CASSLAGIRGYTF.

This rearrangement joins TRBV7-2 to TRBJ1-5, with 10 bases lining up with TRBD1. The CDR3 extends over 15 amino acids. Germline assignment: CDR1 SGHTA and CDR2 FQGNSA. With V trimmed by 3 bases and J by 5 bases, 4 bases remained unmatched. The CDR3 DNA reads TGTGCCAGCAGCTTCGGGACAGGGGTTTATCAGCCCCAGCATTTT. Translating it yields CASSFGTGVYQPQHF.

The J gene is TRBJ2-3, the V gene TRBV5-1, with D perhaps TRBD2 (6 bases). V dropped 0 bases and J dropped 1 base, with 9 bases sitting between them. Germline V gene sequence: CDR1 SGHRS, CDR2 YFSETQ. The CDR3 consists of 15 residues. This CDR3 reads CASSLGPSGTDTQYF. In nucleotides, the CDR3 is TGCGCCAGCAGCTTGGGCCCTAGCGGCACAGATACGCAGTATTTT.

CDR3 region: CASSPLSGAMNTEAFF. The CDR3 DNA follows: TGTGCCAGTAGTCCCCTGAGCGGGGCTATGAACACTGAAGCTTTCTTT. The V and J genes are TRBV19 and TRBJ1-1; possible D gene TRBD1, 5 bases. This CDR3 contains 16 residues. Germline lookup yields CDR1 LNHDA and CDR2 SQIVND (reference sequence). The V end lost 5 bases, the J end lost 0 bases, and 16 bases lay between the germline ends.

The chain has TRBV19 and TRBJ1-1, with TRBD1 matching 10 bases. Trimming at V came to 8 bases and at J to 3 bases, leaving 3 bases not matched to a gene. The CDR3 runs 13 residues. Per germline, CDR1 LNHDA and CDR2 SQIVND (reference sequence). DNA of the CDR3: TGTGCCAGTCGACAGGGGGCGTACACTGAAGCTTTCTTT. It codes for CASRQGAYTEAFF.

This chain joins TRBV27 and TRBJ1-5; D is undetermined. V was cut by 0 bases and J by 6 bases, with 6 bases left in between. Germline loops: CDR1 MNHEY, CDR2 SMNVEV (reference sequence). CDR3 size: 13 residues. The CDR3 loop reads CASSLSYGQPQHF. In DNA form, the CDR3 reads TGTGCCAGCAGTTTATCGTACGGTCAGCCCCAGCATTTT.

The V gene is TRBV6-5, the J gene TRBJ1-3; TRBD1 is a possible D gene (5 bases). CDR3 length: 13 residues. Trimming left V 7 bases short and J 3 bases short, with 10 bases between. Germline CDR1 is MNHEY and CDR2 is SVGAGI. CDR3 DNA: TGTGCCAGCACCCCGACAGTTGGAAACACCATATATTTT. This codes for CASTPTVGNTIYF.

This chain's CDR3 is CASSPGGQGPSNYGYTF. The CDR3, as DNA: TGTGCCAGCTCACCGGGCGGACAGGGTCCAAGCAACTATGGCTACACCTTC. The chain uses TRBV18 and TRBJ1-2, with TRBD1 identical over 8 bases. With 3 bases clipped from V and 2 bases from J, the junction kept 11 bases outside the gene matches. Germline V gene data show CDR1 as KGHSH and CDR2 as LQKENI. CDR3 length equals 17 residues.

The V and J genes are TRBV2 and TRBJ1-6, with D possibly TRBD1 on 6 matching bases. The CDR3 has 14 amino acids. CDR1 is SNHLY, CDR2 FYNNEI, per germline. The germline V and J ends were trimmed by 7 bases and 7 bases, with 14 bases remaining between them. The CDR3 nucleotides are TGTGCCAGCAAGGCACAGGGTGGCAATTCACCCCTCCACTTT. This codes for CASKAQGGNSPLHF.

In regard to this clone: Other DNA sequences in the sample encode the same CDR3. V gene TRBV7-8 combines with J gene TRBJ2-7; 9 positions match TRBD1. CDR1 is SGHVS and CDR2 is FQNEAQ in the germline V gene. This CDR3 is 14 amino acids long. V lost 5 bases, J lost 5 bases, and 7 bases stayed unmatched. CDR3 protein: CASSRDREIHEQYF. In nucleotides, the CDR3 is TGTGCCAGCAGCCGGGACAGGGAAATTCACGAGCAGTACTTC.

The chain employs TRBV6-1 and TRBJ1-1, with TRBD1 matching 7 bases. This CDR3 comprises 15 residues. Per the germline V gene, CDR1 is MNHNS and CDR2 is SASEGT. J was trimmed by 7 bases and V by 6 bases; bases with no gene match: 14. The chain's CDR3 is CASRSPSHRGYEAFF. The CDR3 region has the DNA TGTGCCAGCAGAAGTCCTTCCCACAGGGGTTATGAAGCTTTCTTT.

The chain is built from TRBV19 and TRBJ1-2; 9 positions agree with TRBD1. The J segment lost 3 bases and the V segment lost 8 bases, leaving 7 bases of the junction unmatched. From germline, CDR1 is LNHDA and CDR2 SQIVND (reference sequence). There are 14 residues in the CDR3. CDR3 region: CASSKGQGYYGYTF. As DNA, the CDR3 is TGTGCCAGTTCTAAGGGACAGGGCTACTATGGCTACACCTTC.

The rearrangement joins TRBV29-1 to TRBJ2-5, with 9 bases fitting TRBD2. V shed 5 bases, J shed 5 bases, and the junction held 12 bases outside the gene matches. CDR3 size: 15 residues. Germline-derived CDR1 and CDR2 are SQVTM and ANQGSEA. The CDR3 nucleotides are TGCAGCGTTATAGGGCGGGGGGGCCGGGGGGAGACCCAGTACTTC. It translates to CSVIGRGGRGETQYF.

This rearrangement joins TRBV7-6 to TRBJ2-3, with 12 bases lining up with TRBD2. The germline V gene encodes CDR1 SGHVS and CDR2 FNYEAQ. The CDR3 sequence is 16 residues long. Losses at the gene ends were 1 base for V and 5 bases for J; bases not matched to a gene: 4. The CDR3 nucleotides read TGTGCCAGCAGCTTAGGGGCTAGCGGGGGGGGAGATACGCAGTATTTT. This translates into CASSLGASGGGDTQYF.